These T cell receptor beta chains were read from a single sample in a study of T-cell memory formation after mild COVID-19. TCRdb ran MiXCR on the 5' RACE reads and lists one entry per CDR3 protein. The sample yields about 140,000 distinct CDR3 sequences, 13% to 15% seen once. The sequenced sample was PBMCs or a T cell subset sorted from them (not recorded which). The receptors derive from an adult woman who had mild COVID-19 (a few samples of this study predate the infection). Cell type and time point are not known. Each CDR3 is given with its conserved first and last residue. The order of the fields is CDR3 protein, CDR3 DNA, V gene, clone size, D gene, J gene. The D gene is left open where the match is weak. The listing skips clone size in some rows; elsewhere it reads once, few, many or a size class.

CDR3: CASSSSYVRGNEQFF
DNA: TGTGCCAGCAGTTCATCTTATGTGAGGGGCAATGAGCAGTTCTTC
V: TRBV7-2
size: few
D: NA
J: TRBJ2-1

CDR3: CASSPPRGISGNTIYF
DNA: TGTGCCAGCTCACCACCGAGGGGGATCTCTGGAAACACCATATATTTT
V: TRBV18
size: few
D: NA
J: TRBJ1-3

CDR3: CASSEAQLAGGPNTGELFF
DNA: TGTGCCAGCAGTGAAGCTCAACTAGCGGGGGGCCCGAACACCGGGGAGCTGTTTTTT
V: TRBV6-1
size: NA
D: TRBD2
J: TRBJ2-2

CDR3: CASRRGGGNQPQHF
DNA: TGTGCCAGCAGGAGAGGGGGCGGCAATCAGCCCCAGCATTTT
V: TRBV12-3/TRBV12-4
size: NA
D: TRBD1
J: TRBJ1-5

CDR3: CASSQGAGPYNEQFF
DNA: TGCGCCAGCAGCCAAGGAGCGGGACCATACAATGAGCAGTTCTTC
V: TRBV4-3
size: few
D: TRBD2
J: TRBJ2-1

CDR3: CASSWILAGGHNEQFF
DNA: TGCGCCAGCAGCTGGATCTTAGCGGGGGGGCACAATGAGCAGTTCTTC
V: TRBV5-1
size: few
D: TRBD2
J: TRBJ2-1

CDR3: CSARRDLTEIEQYF
DNA: TGCAGTGCGCGCAGGGACCTTACTGAGATAGAGCAGTACTTC
V: TRBV20-1
size: NA
D: NA
J: TRBJ2-7

CDR3: CASSDSDGSSYNEQFF
DNA: TGTGCCAGCAGTGACTCAGACGGTAGCTCCTACAATGAGCAGTTCTTC
V: TRBV6-4
size: many
D: NA
J: TRBJ2-1

CDR3: CASSLPQTGYGYTF
DNA: TGTGCCAGCAGCTTGCCACAGACAGGCTATGGCTACACCTTC
V: TRBV5-5
size: NA
D: NA
J: TRBJ1-2

CDR3: CASCRRAGYGYTF
DNA: TGTGCCAGCTGCCGGAGGGCAGGCTATGGCTACACCTTC
V: TRBV12-3/TRBV12-4
size: few
D: NA
J: TRBJ1-2

CDR3: CASSPPFADRANTEAFF
DNA: TGCGCCAGCAGCCCTCCGTTCGCGGACAGGGCGAACACTGAAGCTTTCTTT
V: TRBV4-1
size: few
D: TRBD1
J: TRBJ1-1

CDR3: CASSLASGGWGDTQYF
DNA: TGCGCCAGCAGCTTGGCCTCCGGAGGCTGGGGAGATACGCAGTATTTT
V: TRBV5-1
size: NA
D: NA
J: TRBJ2-3

CDR3: CASSLERVTYGYTF
DNA: TGCGCCAGCAGCTTGGAGAGGGTCACCTATGGCTACACCTTC
V: TRBV5-1
size: few
D: NA
J: TRBJ1-2

CDR3: CASSLTGSTGELFF
DNA: TGTGCCAGCAGTTTGACAGGGAGCACCGGGGAGCTGTTTTTT
V: TRBV6-6
size: NA
D: TRBD1
J: TRBJ2-2

CDR3: CSAGPQFF
DNA: TGCAGTGCTGGACCCCAGTTCTTC
V: TRBV20-1
size: NA
D: NA
J: TRBJ2-1

CDR3: CASSQEYLAVGETQYF
DNA: TGTGCCAGCAGCCAAGAGTACCTAGCCGTGGGGGAGACCCAGTACTTC
V: TRBV3-1
size: few
D: NA
J: TRBJ2-5

CDR3: CASRGGVAGANVLTF
DNA: TGTGCCAGCAGGGGAGGGGTCGCTGGGGCCAACGTCCTGACTTTC
V: TRBV6-5
size: many
D: TRBD2
J: TRBJ2-6

CDR3: CASSPSTSGSNEQFF
DNA: TGTGCCAGCTCACCCTCGACTAGCGGGAGTAATGAGCAGTTCTTC
V: TRBV18
size: NA
D: TRBD2
J: TRBJ2-1

CDR3: CASSQDFQLVTDTQYF
DNA: TGCGCCAGCAGCCAAGATTTCCAGCTCGTCACAGATACGCAGTATTTT
V: TRBV4-3
size: few
D: NA
J: TRBJ2-3

CDR3: CASSVLPQQETQYF
DNA: TGTGCCAGCAGCGTACTCCCGCAGCAAGAGACCCAGTACTTC
V: TRBV9
size: NA
D: NA
J: TRBJ2-5

CDR3: CASSYTSGYTEAFF
DNA: TGTGCCAGCAGCTACACTTCTGGGTACACTGAAGCTTTCTTT
V: TRBV9
size: few
D: NA
J: TRBJ1-1

CDR3: CASSPLDRGLNNEKLFF
DNA: TGTGCCAGCAGCCCCCTGGACAGGGGGCTAAATAATGAAAAACTGTTTTTT
V: TRBV7-9
size: few
D: TRBD1
J: TRBJ1-4

CDR3: CSVEDNWVRGQGWLYGYTF
DNA: TGCAGCGTTGAAGATAATTGGGTCCGTGGGCAGGGGTGGCTCTATGGCTACACCTTC
V: TRBV29-1
size: NA
D: NA
J: TRBJ1-2

CDR3: CASSRRAGSGANVLTF
DNA: TGTGCCAGCAGTCGGAGAGCCGGCTCTGGGGCCAACGTCCTGACTTTC
V: TRBV12-3/TRBV12-4
size: few
D: NA
J: TRBJ2-6

CDR3: CASSGTLNSNQPQHF
DNA: TGTGCCAGCAGTGGGACGTTGAATAGCAATCAGCCCCAGCATTTT
V: TRBV2
size: few
D: NA
J: TRBJ1-5

CDR3: CAWSVHRIYNEQFF
DNA: TGTGCCTGGAGTGTACATAGGATTTACAATGAGCAGTTCTTC
V: TRBV30
size: NA
D: NA
J: TRBJ2-1

CDR3: CASSLVRAGANVLTF
DNA: TGTGCCAGCAGCTTAGTAAGGGCTGGGGCCAACGTCCTGACTTTC
V: TRBV7-8
size: NA
D: NA
J: TRBJ2-6

CDR3: CSARVWREGYEQYF
DNA: TGCAGTGCTAGAGTCTGGCGGGAGGGCTACGAGCAGTACTTC
V: TRBV20-1
size: NA
D: TRBD2
J: TRBJ2-7

CDR3: CASSSIGTSGMNEQFF
DNA: TGTGCCAGCAGCTCGATCGGGACTAGCGGGATGAATGAGCAGTTCTTC
V: TRBV4-2
size: few
D: TRBD2
J: TRBJ2-1

CDR3: CASSIVGGYEQYF
DNA: TGTGCCAGTAGTATAGTCGGGGGCTACGAGCAGTACTTC
V: TRBV19
size: NA
D: NA
J: TRBJ2-7

CDR3: CASGDRGYNQPQHF
DNA: TGTGCCAGTGGTGACAGGGGTTACAATCAGCCCCAGCATTTT
V: TRBV19
size: NA
D: TRBD1
J: TRBJ1-5

CDR3: CASSTRVLAKNIQYF
DNA: TGTGCCAGCAGCACAAGGGTACTAGCCAAAAACATTCAGTACTTC
V: TRBV4-2
size: few
D: NA
J: TRBJ2-4

CDR3: CAISETTTQYF
DNA: TGTGCCATCAGTGAAACTACAACCCAGTACTTC
V: TRBV10-3
size: many
D: NA
J: TRBJ2-5

CDR3: CASRPQGVGGTEAFF
DNA: TGTGCCAGCAGGCCCCAGGGGGTTGGCGGCACTGAAGCTTTCTTT
V: TRBV12-3/TRBV12-4
size: few
D: TRBD1
J: TRBJ1-1

CDR3: CASSTTSGSGEQYF
DNA: TGTGCCAGCAGTACAACTAGCGGGAGTGGAGAGCAGTACTTC
V: TRBV12-3/TRBV12-4
size: few
D: TRBD2
J: TRBJ2-7

CDR3: CASSPGQAANSPLHF
DNA: TGCGCCAGCAGCCCTGGACAGGCCGCGAATTCACCCCTCCACTTT
V: TRBV5-1
size: NA
D: TRBD1
J: TRBJ1-6

CDR3: CASSLSLGGWETQYF
DNA: TGTGCCAGCAGCTTATCTTTGGGGGGCTGGGAGACCCAGTACTTC
V: TRBV7-2
size: few
D: NA
J: TRBJ2-5

CDR3: CASSRAPSGVNTGELFF
DNA: TGTGCCAGCAGCCGCGCTCCTAGCGGGGTAAACACCGGGGAGCTGTTTTTT
V: TRBV7-9
size: NA
D: TRBD2
J: TRBJ2-2

CDR3: CASSLQGARLYEQYF
DNA: TGTGCCAGCAGTCTGCAGGGGGCACGGTTGTACGAGCAGTACTTC
V: TRBV12-3/TRBV12-4
size: NA
D: TRBD1
J: TRBJ2-7

CDR3: CASSHGLAGGGFSYEQYF
DNA: TGTGCCAGCAGCCACGGACTAGCGGGAGGGGGGTTCTCCTACGAGCAGTACTTC
V: TRBV16
size: NA
D: TRBD2
J: TRBJ2-7

CDR3: CATQPSRADSYNEQFF
DNA: TGTGCCACCCAACCCAGCAGAGCCGACTCCTACAATGAGCAGTTCTTC
V: TRBV12-3/TRBV12-4
size: few
D: NA
J: TRBJ2-1

CDR3: CASSLEAAGNTIYF
DNA: TGCGCCAGCAGCTTGGAGGCCGCTGGAAACACCATATATTTT
V: TRBV5-1
size: NA
D: NA
J: TRBJ1-3

CDR3: CASDVTSGRWTGELFF
DNA: TGTGCCAGTGACGTGACTAGCGGGAGATGGACCGGGGAGCTGTTTTTT
V: TRBV12-3/TRBV12-4
size: many
D: TRBD2
J: TRBJ2-2

CDR3: CASSYSATRAETQYF
DNA: TGTGCCAGCAGTTACTCAGCTACCCGGGCAGAGACCCAGTACTTC
V: TRBV6-5
size: few
D: NA
J: TRBJ2-5

CDR3: CASSWAGGSYNEQFF
DNA: TGTGCCAGCAGTTGGGCAGGGGGGTCCTACAATGAGCAGTTCTTC
V: TRBV6-2/TRBV6-3
size: many
D: NA
J: TRBJ2-1

CDR3: CASSERGWDTGELFF
DNA: TGTGCCAGCAGTGAGCGGGGTTGGGACACCGGGGAGCTGTTTTTT
V: TRBV2
size: few
D: NA
J: TRBJ2-2

CDR3: CASSWTSGTGELFF
DNA: TGTGCCAGCAGCTGGACTAGTGGGACCGGGGAGCTGTTTTTT
V: TRBV7-9
size: NA
D: TRBD2
J: TRBJ2-2

CDR3: CASRRRAWDYEQYF
DNA: TGTGCCAGCAGAAGAAGGGCTTGGGACTACGAGCAGTACTTC
V: TRBV2
size: NA
D: NA
J: TRBJ2-7

CDR3: CASSLVRARADTQYF
DNA: TGTGCCAGCAGCTTAGTAAGGGCTAGGGCAGATACGCAGTATTTT
V: TRBV7-2
size: few
D: NA
J: TRBJ2-3

CDR3: CASISQGYGYTF
DNA: TGTGCCAGCATCTCGCAGGGCTATGGCTACACCTTC
V: TRBV27
size: few
D: NA
J: TRBJ1-2

CDR3: CASRNTALRGILETQYF
DNA: TGTGCCAGCAGAAACACCGCACTCAGGGGGATCTTGGAGACCCAGTACTTC
V: TRBV6-2/TRBV6-3
size: few
D: TRBD1
J: TRBJ2-5

CDR3: CASSLPSGGYNEQFF
DNA: TGCGCCAGCAGCTTGCCCAGCGGGGGCTACAATGAGCAGTTCTTC
V: TRBV5-1
size: many
D: TRBD2
J: TRBJ2-1